The 6 T cell receptor beta chains reported below all come from one sample, sequenced in a study of T cell clonality in common variable immunodeficiency. General observations from the study: Common variable immunodeficiency TCR beta sequences reportedly had fewer deletions and N-nucleotide insertions.

These receptors' antigens are unknown. The data were produced by immunoSEQ multiplex PCR, yet TCRdb's version contains in-frame clones alone and is incomplete. This sample has more than 13,000 clones, each found more than once. Sequencing used peripheral blood mononuclear cells. The receptors here all came from a human donor with common variable immunodeficiency.

Regarding this clone: The sequence runs out 3 residues before the end of the CDR3; the remainder is reconstructed from the germline J gene. The chain is built from TRBV19 and TRBJ2-7, with D perhaps given as TRBD1 or TRBD2 (5 bases each). CDR1 LNHDA and CDR2 SQIVND come from the germline V gene (reference sequence). The CDR3 loop spans 14 amino acids. Trimming shortened V by 10 bases and J by 0 bases, and 16 bases separated the two germline ends. CDR3 bases read: TGTGCCACTACTGCCTCAGGGAGCTCCTACGAG. This translates into CATTASGSSYE. The whole CDR3 reads CATTASGSSYEQYF. Combining the CDR3 with reference TRBV19 and TRBJ2-7 gives the whole variable domain DGGITQSPKYLFRKEGQNVTLSCEQNLNHDAMYWYRQDPGQGLRLIYYSQIVNDFQKGDIAEGYSVSREKKESFPLTVTSAQKNPTAFYLCATTASGSSYEQYFGPGTRLTVT.

To note about this clone: The read finishes 3 residues shy of the CDR3 end, and the germline J gene is used to complete it. V usage is TRBV18 and J usage is TRBJ1-1; D not resolved. The CDR3 runs to 13 residues. Trimming stripped 0 bases from V and 7 bases from J, with 9 bases between. Germline V gene sequence: CDR1 KGHSH, CDR2 LQKENI. CDR3 sequence reads: CASSPPLGDEAFF. Incomplete CDR3 DNA: TGTGCCAGCTCACCACCGCTCGGGGATGAA.

This clone was picked up a small number of times. The read falls 3 residues short of the CDR3 end, and the missing part is taken from the germline J gene. This chain uses TRBV20-1 with TRBJ2-1, with TRBD2 identical over 13 bases. The CDR3 length is 16 residues. Germline assignment: CDR1 DFQATT and CDR2 SNEGSKA (reference sequence). V lost 0 bases to trimming and J lost 6 bases; unmatched junction nucleotides: 5. The CDR3 here is CSARDALAGGPNEQFF. CDR3 DNA, as far as it was read: TGCAGTGCTAGAGATGCACTAGCGGGGGGGCCCAATGAG.

On this clone itself: At one end, the junction sequence differs from germline, possibly due to a read error. The read ends 3 residues shy of where the CDR3 ends; the end is completed using the germline J gene. The rearrangement uses TRBV7-7 and TRBJ2-7; 11 nucleotides match TRBD1. Per germline, CDR1 SSHAT and CDR2 FNYEAQ (reference sequence). The CDR3 contains 15 residues. This CDR3 is CASSPGTGGSYEQYF. Partial CDR3 DNA: TGTGCTAGCAGCCCAGGGACAGGGGGTAGCTACGAG.

The sample holds a few counts of this clone. The sequenced fragment ends 3 residues before the CDR3 boundary, so the rest is inferred from the germline J gene. The chain couples TRBV30 to TRBJ2-2; the match to TRBD1 covers 7 bases. J was trimmed by 8 bases and V by 3 bases; bases with no gene match: 3. Germline CDR1 GTSNPN, CDR2 SVGIG (reference sequence). This CDR3 has 12 residues. Partial CDR3 DNA: TGTGCCTGGAGGGCAGGGGGTGGGGAG. It translates to CAWRAGGGE. In full, the CDR3 reads CAWRAGGGELFF.

This clone came up a few times. The CDR3 goes on 3 residues after the read ends, and that part is filled in from the germline J gene. The V call is TRBV18, the J call TRBJ1-5; a weak D match, TRBD1 (6 bases). The CDR3 has 15 amino acids. Germline V gives CDR1 KGHSH, CDR2 LQKENI. Trimming removed 2 bases at V and 5 bases at J, with 13 bases between. Partial CDR3 DNA: TGTGCCAGCTCACCAAGGGGGTCACTTTATCAGCCC. Its protein is CASSPRGSLYQP. The complete CDR3 sequence is CASSPRGSLYQPQHF.